This record covers a single T cell receptor beta chain. Its antigen is currently unknown. J lost 6 bases, V lost 5 bases, and 9 bases had no gene match. Germline assignment: CDR1 LGHNA and CDR2 YSLEER. The CDR3 length is 16 residues. Donors were drawn from the roughly 130-subject validation cohort, separate from the approximately 700-subject first cohort. This entry is derived from a study of cytomegalovirus exposure and HLA in healthy donors. Study summary: Both the 100 to 150 validation repertoires and the approximately 620 first-cohort repertoires used the same platform, as reported by a later analysis. The study, taken as a whole, reports: The finding came from a later analysis; first-cohort TCR clusters tended to co-occur in the 95 to 150 validation repertoires.

TCRdb's table, derived via immunoSEQ multiplex PCR, lists solely in-frame clones and lacks some. The repertoire holds approximately 150,000 clones, with approximately 90% as singletons. The specimen was PBMCs. The chain employs TRBV4-3 and TRBJ2-1; 11 bases are shared with TRBD2. This receptor was taken from a woman aged 25-40 years in good health and CMV-seronegative. CDR3 in DNA: TGCGCCAGCAGCGCGATGGCACTAGCGGGGGCCAATGAGCAGTTCTTC. Translation gives CASSAMALAGANEQFF.